This T cell receptor beta chain was documented in a study of tumor-infiltrating lymphocytes in primary liver carcinoma. Unsorted bulk tissue, roughly 20-34 mg of it, served as the source for co-extraction of RNA and DNA. Samples were taken from five separate regions (per tumor). Study results and limitations: With p = 0.039, the top-250-clone fraction in tumors significantly exceeded that in blood.

This clonotype was observed a single time. Antigen unknown. At one end the junction does not follow the germline gene, possibly because of a read error. The CDR3 is made up of 13 amino acids. Germline values: CDR1 ENHRY, CDR2 SYGVKD. TCR beta cDNA was reverse-transcribed from roughly 520 ng of total RNA. The reaction used a constant-region primer and ProtoScript II reverse transcriptase. Libraries of TCR beta came from three nested multiplex PCR rounds with slightly modified ARM-PCR. The opening two PCR rounds, around 9 cycles each, paired TRBV1-TRBV30 forward primers with a C-beta reverse primer. TCRdb independently ran MiXCR on the multiplex PCR reads; one entry per CDR3 protein. The sample records 65,000 to 90,000 distinct CDR3 sequences, approximately 70% being singletons.

The V gene is TRBV10-3, the J gene TRBJ2-5, with D maybe TRBD1 (5 bases). The sample comprised liver tumor tissue from sampling region 1. Specified subset: tumor region T1, superior pole. This sequence originates from a man aged 35 to 55 with primary liver carcinoma and hepatitis B virus infection. Here the CDR3 reads CAISANGQATQYF. Here the CDR3 DNA reads TGTGCCATCAGTGCCAACGGACAAGCGACCCAGTACTTC.